This T cell receptor (beta chain) was sequenced in a study of T cells after yellow fever vaccination. Study-level information: EM, EMRA, CM and Tscm memory subsets were separated by sorting (using CD3, CD45RA, CCR7 and CD95). Study-wide findings and caveats: Subsequent to the booster, the majority of primary-vaccination clones reappeared (roughly 96% CD4, roughly 90% CD8).

The CDR3 contains 15 residues. CDR1 and CDR2 (germline): DFQATT, SNEGSKA (reference sequence). V shed 4 bases, J shed 0 bases, and the junction held 8 bases outside the gene matches. TCRdb analysed the 5' RACE reads with MiXCR anew, one entry per CDR3 protein. The sample contains tens of thousands of distinct CDR3 sequences, 5.7% of which appear only once. This clonotype was recorded a few times. The sequence was obtained from a man in his late teens or twenties who received the YFV17D yellow fever vaccine. The specimen comprised PBMCs, either bulk or a sorted T-cell subset (CD4+, CD8+, memory, or dextramer-sorted; not recorded which), sampled on the day of the yellow fever booster vaccination. The rearrangement links TRBV20-1 to TRBJ1-1; 7 bases match TRBD1. The CDR3 region is CSAIRQGLMNTEAFF. CDR3 nucleotide sequence: TGCAGTGCTATTAGACAGGGACTTATGAACACTGAAGCTTTCTTT.